What follows is one T cell receptor (beta chain) and its context. Its target is not known. CDR3 size: 14 residues. V gave up 4 bases and J gave up 1 base, with 11 bases separating them. The V gene's germline CDR1 is SGHTA and CDR2 FQGNSA. The sample belongs to a study of cytomegalovirus exposure and HLA in healthy donors. Study information: Earlier work reported 110 million or so unique TCR beta sequences from about 180 million T cells.

The PCR had 60 Vbeta and 13 Jbeta primers. Clones were read by immunoSEQ multiplex PCR, and TCRdb kept only the in-frame ones, dropping some. The table has some 130,000 clones, 55% to 75% seen once. Study observations and caveats: Most TCR sequences were rare, but some public TCRs occurred in many donors. Earlier analysis looked at TCR beta V segments, and most were productive about 90% or about 30% of the time. Near-uniform donor sequencing depth was presumed by presence/absence analyses.

This TCR derives from a man between 25 and 39 years old in good health and CMV-seropositive. Input material: PBMCs. This chain joins TRBV7-2 and TRBJ2-7; perhaps TRBD1 as D (7 bases). CDR3 sequence: CASSSTGRSYEQYF. As DNA, the CDR3 is TGTGCCAGCAGCTCGACAGGGAGGTCCTACGAGCAGTACTTC.